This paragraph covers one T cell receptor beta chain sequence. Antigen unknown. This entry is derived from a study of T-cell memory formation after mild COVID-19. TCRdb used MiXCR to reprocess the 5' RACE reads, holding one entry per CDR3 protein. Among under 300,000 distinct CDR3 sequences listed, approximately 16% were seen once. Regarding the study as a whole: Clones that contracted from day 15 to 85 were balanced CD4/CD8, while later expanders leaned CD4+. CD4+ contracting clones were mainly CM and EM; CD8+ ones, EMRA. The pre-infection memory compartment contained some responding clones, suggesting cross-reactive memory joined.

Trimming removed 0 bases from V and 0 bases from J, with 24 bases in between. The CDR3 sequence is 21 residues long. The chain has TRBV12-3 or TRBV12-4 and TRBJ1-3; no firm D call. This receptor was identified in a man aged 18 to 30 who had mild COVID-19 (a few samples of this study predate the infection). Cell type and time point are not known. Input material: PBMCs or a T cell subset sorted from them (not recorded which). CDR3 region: CASSLAGFRRAQVSSGNTIYF. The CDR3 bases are TGTGCCAGCAGTTTAGCGGGGTTCCGAAGGGCTCAGGTGTCCTCTGGAAACACCATATATTTT.